The next 20 T cell receptor beta chains were all read from a single sample in a study of CD4 T cells in relation to SARS-CoV-2 and coronaviruses. Libraries were prepared by immunoSEQ multiplex PCR; TCRdb keeps only in-frame clonotypes and omits some of them. The sample includes 60,000 to 75,000 clones, just over 90% of them seen just once. CD4+ T cells from unexposed donors were obtained before the COVID-19 pandemic (2011-2018). The sequenced sample was naive CD4+ T cells from PBMCs. The subset denotes: naive CD4+ T cells isolated by negative enrichment. The origin of the receptors is a human donor in good health.

The V and J genes are TRBV28 and TRBJ1-4, with D unresolved. With 8 bases removed from V and 7 bases from J, the gap between germline ends came to 17 bases. Germline V gene data show CDR1 as MDHEN and CDR2 as SYDVKM. This CDR3 has 14 amino acids. The CDR3 loop reads CASYTVGVPEKLFF. The CDR3 DNA sequence: TGTGCCAGCTATACGGTGGGAGTACCTGAAAAACTGTTTTTT.

CDR3 nucleotides: TGCGCCAGCAGCCCTCGGACAAGTACTAGCACAGATACGCAGTATTTT. Translating gives CASSPRTSTSTDTQYF. J is TRBJ2-3 and V is TRBV5-1; perhaps TRBD1 as D (5 bases). Deletions cut 4 bases from V and 0 bases from J, with 15 bases between. The CDR3 totals 16 residues. Germline assignment: CDR1 SGHRS and CDR2 YFSETQ.

The rearrangement uses TRBV5-1 and TRBJ2-5; D may match TRBD1 or TRBD2 (5 bases each). This CDR3 has 14 residues. The germline V gene encodes CDR1 SGHRS and CDR2 YFSETQ. V was pared by 0 bases and J by 5 bases, with 11 bases between. The CDR3 spells CASSLEWGSETQYF. The CDR3 DNA reads TGCGCCAGCAGCTTGGAGTGGGGGAGCGAGACCCAGTACTTC.

The rearrangement uses TRBV28 and TRBJ1-5; D call uncertain. Germline V CDR1 and CDR2: MDHEN, SYDVKM. V was cut by 5 bases and J by 6 bases, with 23 bases left in between. The CDR3 contains 17 residues. The CDR3 region has the DNA TGTGCCAGCAGTCTCCCCTTTATGGGTTACGACGCTCAGCCCCAGCATTTT. Translated: CASSLPFMGYDAQPQHF.

The rearrangement links TRBV7-3 to TRBJ1-1; weak D call: TRBD1 (5 bases). V shed 3 bases and J shed 3 bases, with 17 bases lying between them. The germline CDR1 and CDR2 sequences are SGHTA and FQGTGA. The CDR3 totals 16 residues. The CDR3 nucleotides read TGTGCCAGCAGCTTCGGCAGGGTGGGGAGTCACACTGAAGCTTTCTTT. Translating it yields CASSFGRVGSHTEAFF.

The chain couples TRBV2 to TRBJ2-7; D might be TRBD1 (5 bases). V lost 6 bases and J 6 bases, leaving 15 bases between the germline ends. The CDR3 contains 13 residues. In germline, CDR1 is SNHLY, CDR2 FYNNEI. The CDR3 DNA follows: TGTGCCAGCAGAGAGACAGAAACGAGCGAGCAGTACTTC. Its translation is CASRETETSEQYF.

The V call is TRBV18, the J call TRBJ2-2; D is undetermined. Germline V gene data show CDR1 as KGHSH and CDR2 as LQKENI. V dropped 1 base and J dropped 1 base, with 7 bases sitting between them. This CDR3 has 15 amino acids. The CDR3 DNA follows: TGTGCCAGCTCACCACAGAGAGGGAACACCGGGGAGCTGTTTTTT. Its protein is CASSPQRGNTGELFF.

As to this clone: At the DNA level, this CDR3 is encoded by other sequences in the same sample as well. This sequence joins TRBV18 and TRBJ2-5; D is perhaps TRBD1 (6 bases). V gave up 2 bases and J gave up 2 bases, with 6 bases separating them. The CDR3 spans 13 residues. The germline gives CDR1 KGHSH, CDR2 LQKENI. In DNA form, the CDR3 reads TGTGCCAGCTCACCAGGACAGCAAGAGACCCAGTACTTC. Amino acid sequence: CASSPGQQETQYF.

The chain joins TRBV9 to TRBJ2-1; D possibly corresponds to TRBD2 (5 bases). The germline CDR1 and CDR2 sequences are SGDLS and YYNGEE. The CDR3 spans 16 residues. Trimming left V 0 bases short and J 6 bases short, with 16 bases between. CDR3 amino acids: CASSVGDGDHINEQFF. CDR3 DNA sequence: TGTGCCAGCAGCGTAGGAGACGGGGATCACATCAATGAGCAGTTCTTC.

J is TRBJ1-4 and V is TRBV14, with D tentatively TRBD1 (5 bases). Germline CDR1 and CDR2: SGHDN and FVKESK. The V gene lost 6 bases and the J gene lost 5 bases, with 19 bases spanning the gap. The CDR3 extends over 16 amino acids. As DNA, the CDR3 is TGTGCCAGCAGTTATTCAACGGGACTTTCAAATGAAAAACTGTTTTTT. This encodes CASSYSTGLSNEKLFF. Looking up the rest from reference TRBV14 and TRBJ1-4 gives the full variable domain: EAGVTQFPSHSVIEKGQTVTLRCDPISGHDNLYWYRRVMGKEIKFLLHFVKESKQDESGMPNNRFLAERTGGTYSTLKVQPAELEDSGVYFCASSYSTGLSNEKLFFGSGTQLSVL.

The table lists this clone with a few counts. This chain uses TRBV5-1 with TRBJ2-1, with 7 bases identical to TRBD2. Unmatched junction bases numbered 12, after V lost 4 bases and J lost 2 bases. Germline CDR1 is SGHRS and CDR2 is YFSETQ. The length of the CDR3 is 17 residues. This CDR3 is CASSVGGLADTYNEQFF. CDR3 nucleotide sequence: TGCGCCAGCAGCGTTGGAGGGCTAGCGGATACCTACAATGAGCAGTTCTTC.

The V and J genes are TRBV28 and TRBJ2-7, with D perhaps matching TRBD1 (6 bases). Trimming took off 6 bases at V and 0 bases at J, with 15 bases between the two ends. This CDR3 has 15 residues. Germline loops: CDR1 MDHEN, CDR2 SYDVKM. The CDR3 spells CASSTIRGYSYEQYF. DNA of the CDR3: TGTGCCAGCAGCACTATCAGGGGCTACTCCTACGAGCAGTACTTC.

V and J are TRBV28 and TRBJ2-7; D remains unclear. Germline V gene lookup returns CDR1 MDHEN and CDR2 SYDVKM. This CDR3 is built from 12 residues. Trimming cost V 4 bases and J 5 bases, with 9 bases left between them. The CDR3 loop reads CASSSPGHEQYF. The CDR3 coding sequence is TGTGCCAGCAGTTCTCCCGGCCACGAGCAGTACTTC.

The rearrangement joins TRBV5-4 to TRBJ2-3, with TRBD2 identical over 12 bases. The J segment lost 5 bases and the V segment lost 4 bases, leaving 11 bases of the junction unmatched. The CDR3 is made up of 17 amino acids. Per germline, CDR1 SGHNT and CDR2 YYREEE (reference sequence). CDR3 amino acids: CASSRLTSGRIGDTQYF. The CDR3, as DNA: TGTGCCAGCAGCCGCCTGACTAGCGGGAGAATTGGAGATACGCAGTATTTT.

The CDR3 region has the DNA TGTGCCACCAGCAGAGGTGTCCAGGGGCAGTTCTTC. Residues: CATSRGVQGQFF. The rearrangement links TRBV15 to TRBJ2-1; weak D call: TRBD1 (5 bases). This CDR3 spans 12 amino acids. The V and J ends lost 1 base and 12 bases respectively, with 10 bases between them. Germline lookup yields CDR1 LNHNV and CDR2 YYDKDF (reference sequence).

V gene TRBV5-1 combines with J gene TRBJ1-6; unclear D gene. The V and J ends lost 5 bases and 7 bases respectively, with 10 bases between them. Per the germline V gene, CDR1 is SGHRS and CDR2 is YFSETQ. The CDR3 contains 13 residues. This CDR3 reads CASSTGGNSPLHF. CDR3 nucleotides: TGCGCCAGCAGTACGGGAGGGAATTCACCCCTCCACTTT.

The chain has TRBV2 and TRBJ1-5, with TRBD1 matching 7 bases. Germline-derived CDR1 and CDR2 are SNHLY and FYNNEI. The CDR3 spans 16 residues. Unmatched junction bases numbered 8, after V lost 6 bases and J lost 0 bases. The CDR3 coding sequence is TGTGCCAGCAGGGGAGGAGGGGGCTATAGCAATCAGCCCCAGCATTTT. Its protein product is CASRGGGGYSNQPQHF.

The gene calls are TRBV7-9 and TRBJ2-1, with TRBD1 as a possible D gene (6 bases). The germline V gene encodes CDR1 SEHNR and CDR2 FQNEAQ (reference sequence). CDR3 size: 15 residues. V was clipped by 5 bases and J by 2 bases, with 13 bases between them. The CDR3 loop is CASSTRDKPYNEQFF. CDR3 bases: TGTGCCAGCAGCACCAGGGACAAGCCCTACAATGAGCAGTTCTTC.

A remark on this clone: At the DNA level, this CDR3 is encoded by other sequences in the same sample as well. The chain couples TRBV7-2 to TRBJ1-5; D is unclear. Looked up from germline, CDR1 is SGHTA and CDR2 is FQGNSA. This CDR3 contains 14 residues. Trimming left V 4 bases short and J 4 bases short, with 11 bases between. The CDR3 DNA sequence: TGTGCCAGCAGCTCCGGGATCTCTAATCAGCCCCAGCATTTT. It encodes CASSSGISNQPQHF.

The rearrangement joins TRBV11-2 to TRBJ2-5; 7 nucleotides agree with TRBD1. Losses at the gene ends were 5 bases for V and 2 bases for J; bases not matched to a gene: 8. The CDR3 is 15 residues long. CDR1 and CDR2 from the germline V gene are SGHAT and FQNNGV. The CDR3 region has the DNA TGTGCCAGCAGCCGAACGGGGACAGAACAAGAGACCCAGTACTTC. Translation: CASSRTGTEQETQYF.